This TCR beta chain was sequenced in a study of blood T cell repertoires in COVID-19 (dated by TCRdb to the early 2020s). At the level of the whole study: The collaborator samples originated in the United States, Italy and Spain and spanned the acute and convalescent phases of COVID-19. Where HLA class I and class II types were available, the types were taken from metadata supplied by the sample provider, not from assay-based typing. The dataset comprised deeply sampled blood TCRbeta repertoires from subjects exposed to, actively infected with, or recovered from COVID-19. Sample metadata almost always included a de-identified subject ID, COVID-19 status, age in years and sex. The material from the prospective study consisted of cDNA or gDNA derived from T cells, B-cell-depleted T cells, or PBMCs. Samples were obtained from the ongoing ImmuneRACE study (first 160 participants) and from about 1,300 subjects provided by 6 global collaborators. A freely available public database, intended as a resource for researchers studying the immune response to SARS-CoV-2, is where the repertoires were released. Overall results and qualifications from the work: The quantity of clinical and demographic metadata differed by source and by participant and was supplied without curation.

TCRbeta CDR3 regions were amplified from genomic DNA by means of the immunoSEQ Assay, a bias-controlled multiplex PCR. The study's own analysis went as follows. The number of nucleated cells in each sample was estimated by amplification of reference gene primers within the assay. To quantify the absolute abundance of each unique TCRbeta CDR3 rearrangement, sequence reads were collapsed and filtered. For each sample, productive Simpson clonality was calculated as the square root of Simpson's diversity index over productive rearrangements. Held by TCRdb, this immuneACCESS table contains in-frame sequences only and omits some clones. Under half of the omission traces to an unresolved V gene where checked; the cause of the rest is unknown. D and trimming were read from the DNA, whereas the V and J calls and clone size are those reported in that table. The table for this sample lists 300,000 or so clones; roughly 87% of them were counted only once. Roughly 1% of the sample comes from the top ten.

In the prospective study, participants were about 18 to 100 years old, resided in 25 or so geographic areas of the United States, and were enrolled through a virtual design. In the prospective study, participants were assigned to cohorts based on the clinical history participants reported in a screening survey and a study questionnaire. Recovered participants in ImmuneRACE Cohort 3 were defined as having two consecutive negative NP/OP PCR tests, clearance from a healthcare professional, or resolution of symptoms. In the prospective study, whole blood, serum and a nasopharyngeal or oropharyngeal swab were collected from each participant by mobile phlebotomists. Prospective study participants could optionally give additional blood draws and questionnaires over an approximately 2-month period. Blood samples from the prospective study were shipped frozen or at room temperature prior to DNA extraction.

The CDR1 and CDR2 encoded by the germline V gene are LGHNA and YSLEER. Counted from cysteine to phenylalanine, this CDR3 has 15 amino acids. The read is trimmed to its CDR3 DNA, 45 bases read in frame from base 1. V loses 2 bases of germline sequence and J loses 0 bases, and the interval between the two ends is 10 bases. Points on this clone: Its antigen is not yet known. Base quality data are lacking; no much larger clone is found one base away.

The sample was PBMCs or T cells enriched from blood (not recorded which). The rearrangement combines TRBV4-3 with TRBJ1-2; TRBD1 could be the D gene, as 6 bases match. This TCR came from a woman between 25 and 40 years old who had recovered from COVID-19. The CDR3 region: CASSQSGATNYGYTF. The nucleotides read TGCGCCAGCAGCCAATCAGGGGCCACTAACTATGGCTACACCTTC.